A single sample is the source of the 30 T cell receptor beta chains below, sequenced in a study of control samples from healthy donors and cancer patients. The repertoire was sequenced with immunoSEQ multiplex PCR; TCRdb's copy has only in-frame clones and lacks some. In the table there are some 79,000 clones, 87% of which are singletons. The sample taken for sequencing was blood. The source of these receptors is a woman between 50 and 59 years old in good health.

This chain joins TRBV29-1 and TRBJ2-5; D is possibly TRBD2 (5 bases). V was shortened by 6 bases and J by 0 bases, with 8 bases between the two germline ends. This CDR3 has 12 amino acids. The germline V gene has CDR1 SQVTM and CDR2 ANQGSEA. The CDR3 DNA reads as TGCAGCGTCCGGGGTTACCAAGAGACCCAGTACTTC. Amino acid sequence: CSVRGYQETQYF.

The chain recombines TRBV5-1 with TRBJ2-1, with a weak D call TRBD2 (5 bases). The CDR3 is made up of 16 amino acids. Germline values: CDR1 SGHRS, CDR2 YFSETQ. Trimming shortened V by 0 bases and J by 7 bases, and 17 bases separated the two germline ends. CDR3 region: CASSLDSRRFWNEQFF. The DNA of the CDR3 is TGCGCCAGCAGCTTGGATTCCCGGAGGTTCTGGAATGAGCAGTTCTTC.

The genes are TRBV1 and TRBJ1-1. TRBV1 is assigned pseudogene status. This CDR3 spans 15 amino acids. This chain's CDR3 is CTSSQGGGEGTEAFF. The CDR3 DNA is TGCACCAGCAGTCAAGGTGGCGGGGAGGGCACTGAAGCTTTCTTT.

CDR3: CASSLFGRELEAFF. CDR3 in DNA: TGTGCCAGCAGTTTATTCGGCAGGGAGCTTGAAGCTTTCTTT. The chain carries TRBV28 and TRBJ1-1; tentatively, D is TRBD1 (5 bases). Trimming shortened V by 1 base and J by 7 bases, and 13 bases separated the two germline ends. Germline values: CDR1 MDHEN, CDR2 SYDVKM. The length of the CDR3 is 14 residues.

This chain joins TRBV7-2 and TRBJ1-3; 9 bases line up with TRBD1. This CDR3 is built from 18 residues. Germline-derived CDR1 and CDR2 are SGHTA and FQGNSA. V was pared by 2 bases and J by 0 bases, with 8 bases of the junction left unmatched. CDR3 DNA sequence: TGTGCCAGCAGCTTAAGGATCGGACAGGGGTTCTCTGGAAACACCATATATTTT. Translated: CASSLRIGQGFSGNTIYF.

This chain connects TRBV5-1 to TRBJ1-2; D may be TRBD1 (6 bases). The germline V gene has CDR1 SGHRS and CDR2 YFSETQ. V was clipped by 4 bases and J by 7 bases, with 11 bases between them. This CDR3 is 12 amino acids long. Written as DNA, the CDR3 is TGCGCCAGCAGCCTCGGGACACCTGGCTACACCTTC. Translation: CASSLGTPGYTF.

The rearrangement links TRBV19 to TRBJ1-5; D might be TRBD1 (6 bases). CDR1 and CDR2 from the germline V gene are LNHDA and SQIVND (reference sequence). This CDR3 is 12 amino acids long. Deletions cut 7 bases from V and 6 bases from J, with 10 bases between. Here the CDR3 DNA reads TGTGCCAGTACCAGGGGAAGTCAGCCCCAGCATTTT. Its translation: CASTRGSQPQHF.

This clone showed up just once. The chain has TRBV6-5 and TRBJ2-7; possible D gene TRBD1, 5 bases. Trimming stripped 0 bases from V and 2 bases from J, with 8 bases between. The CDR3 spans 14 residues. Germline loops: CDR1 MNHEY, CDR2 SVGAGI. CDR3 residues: CASSYSSGPYEQYF. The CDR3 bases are TGTGCCAGCAGTTACTCATCAGGGCCCTACGAGCAGTACTTC.

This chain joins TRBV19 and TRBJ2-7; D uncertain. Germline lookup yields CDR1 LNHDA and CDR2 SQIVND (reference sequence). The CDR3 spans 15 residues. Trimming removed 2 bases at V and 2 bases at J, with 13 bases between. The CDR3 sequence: CASSITFGGAYEQYF. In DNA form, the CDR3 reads TGTGCCAGTAGTATAACCTTCGGCGGAGCCTACGAGCAGTACTTC.

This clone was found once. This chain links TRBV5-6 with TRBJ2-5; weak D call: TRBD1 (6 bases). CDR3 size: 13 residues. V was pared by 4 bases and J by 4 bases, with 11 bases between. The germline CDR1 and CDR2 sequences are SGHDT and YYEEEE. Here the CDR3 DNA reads TGTGCCAGCAGCCTACAGGGAAGAGAGACCCAGTACTTC. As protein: CASSLQGRETQYF.

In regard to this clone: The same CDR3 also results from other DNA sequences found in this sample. For the CDR3, the DNA is TGTGCCAGCTCACCCTCAGATACGCAGTATTTT. Its protein product is CASSPSDTQYF. The rearrangement links TRBV18 to TRBJ2-3; the D is unclear. The ends were cut back, 3 bases at V and 4 bases at J, with 2 bases in the middle. The CDR3 runs 11 residues. CDR1 is KGHSH, CDR2 LQKENI, per germline.

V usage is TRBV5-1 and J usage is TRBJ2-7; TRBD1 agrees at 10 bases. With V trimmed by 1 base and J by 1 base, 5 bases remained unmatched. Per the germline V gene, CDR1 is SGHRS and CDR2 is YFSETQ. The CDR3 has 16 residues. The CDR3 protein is CASSLRPGQGSYEQYF. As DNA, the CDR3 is TGCGCCAGCAGCTTGAGACCGGGACAGGGGTCCTACGAGCAGTACTTC.

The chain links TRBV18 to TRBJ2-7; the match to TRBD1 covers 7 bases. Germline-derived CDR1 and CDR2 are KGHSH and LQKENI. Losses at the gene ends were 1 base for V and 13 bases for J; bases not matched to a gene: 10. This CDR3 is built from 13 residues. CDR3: CASSPRAQGDAYF. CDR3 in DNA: TGTGCCAGCTCACCACGGGCCCAGGGGGATGCCTACTTC.

The CDR3 DNA reads TGTGCCAGCAGGCTTCATACAGGTGGGGGCAATCAGCCCCAGCATTTT. This translates into CASRLHTGGGNQPQHF. This chain joins TRBV13 and TRBJ1-5, with D possibly matching TRBD1 (5 bases). The V gene lost 6 bases and the J gene lost 2 bases, with 17 bases spanning the gap. This CDR3 spans 16 amino acids. The germline CDR1 and CDR2 sequences are PRHDT and FYEKMQ (reference sequence).

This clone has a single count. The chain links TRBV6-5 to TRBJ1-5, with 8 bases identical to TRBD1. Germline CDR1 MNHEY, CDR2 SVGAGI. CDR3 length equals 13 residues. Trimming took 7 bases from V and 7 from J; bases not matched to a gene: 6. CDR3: CASNPGGGQPQHF. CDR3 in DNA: TGTGCCAGCAACCCAGGGGGCGGGCAGCCCCAGCATTTT.

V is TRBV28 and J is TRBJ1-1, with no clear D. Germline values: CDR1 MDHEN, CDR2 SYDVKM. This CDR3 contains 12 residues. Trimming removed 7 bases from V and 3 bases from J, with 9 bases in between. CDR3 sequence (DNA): TGTGCCAGCAATCCGGGATACACTGAAGCTTTCTTT. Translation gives CASNPGYTEAFF.

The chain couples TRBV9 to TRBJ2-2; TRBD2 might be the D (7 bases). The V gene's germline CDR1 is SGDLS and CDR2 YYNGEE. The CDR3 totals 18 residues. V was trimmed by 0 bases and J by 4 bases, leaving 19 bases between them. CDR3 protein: CASSVELFGLGGTGELFF. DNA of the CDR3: TGTGCCAGCAGCGTAGAGCTCTTCGGACTAGGGGGCACCGGGGAGCTGTTTTTT.

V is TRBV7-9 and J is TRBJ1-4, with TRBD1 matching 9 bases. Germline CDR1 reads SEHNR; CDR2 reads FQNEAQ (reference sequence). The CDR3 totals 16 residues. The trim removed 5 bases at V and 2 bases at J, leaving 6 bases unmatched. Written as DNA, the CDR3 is TGTGCCAGCAGCCGTGGGACAGGGTCCACTAATGAAAAACTGTTTTTT. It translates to CASSRGTGSTNEKLFF.

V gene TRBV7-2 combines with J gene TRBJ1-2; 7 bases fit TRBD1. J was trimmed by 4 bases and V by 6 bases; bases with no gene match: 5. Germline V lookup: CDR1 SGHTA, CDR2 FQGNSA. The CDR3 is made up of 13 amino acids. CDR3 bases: TGTGCCAGCAGGCCAGGGGGTAGCTATGGCTACACCTTC. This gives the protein CASRPGGSYGYTF.

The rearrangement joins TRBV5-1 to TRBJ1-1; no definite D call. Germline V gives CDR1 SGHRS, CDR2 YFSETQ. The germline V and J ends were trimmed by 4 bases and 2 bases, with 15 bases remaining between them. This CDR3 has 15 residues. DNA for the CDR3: TGCGCCAGCAGCGCAGGAAGAAATAGAAACACTGAAGCTTTCTTT. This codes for CASSAGRNRNTEAFF.

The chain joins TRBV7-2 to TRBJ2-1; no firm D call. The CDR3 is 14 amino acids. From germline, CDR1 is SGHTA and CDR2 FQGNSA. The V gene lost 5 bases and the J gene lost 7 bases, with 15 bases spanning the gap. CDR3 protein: CASSPLGSRNEQFF. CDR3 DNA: TGTGCCAGCAGCCCCCTTGGCTCTCGAAATGAGCAGTTCTTC.

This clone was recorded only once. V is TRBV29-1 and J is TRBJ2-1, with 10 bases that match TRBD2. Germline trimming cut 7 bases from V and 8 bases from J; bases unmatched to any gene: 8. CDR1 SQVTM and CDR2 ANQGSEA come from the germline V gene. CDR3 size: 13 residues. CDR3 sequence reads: CSAVEGLAYEQFF. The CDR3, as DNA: TGCAGCGCGGTGGAGGGACTAGCGTATGAGCAGTTCTTC.

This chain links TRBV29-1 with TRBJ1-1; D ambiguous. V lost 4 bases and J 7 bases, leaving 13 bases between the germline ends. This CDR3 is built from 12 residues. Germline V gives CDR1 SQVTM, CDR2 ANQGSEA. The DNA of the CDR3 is TGCAGCGTTGGTTCTGGGAATCTTGAAGCTTTCTTT. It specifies CSVGSGNLEAFF.

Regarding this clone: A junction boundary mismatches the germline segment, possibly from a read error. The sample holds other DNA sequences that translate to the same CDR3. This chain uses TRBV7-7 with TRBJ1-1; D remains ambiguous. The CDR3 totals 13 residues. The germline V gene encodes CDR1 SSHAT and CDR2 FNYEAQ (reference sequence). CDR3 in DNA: TGTGCTAGCAGCTTGCAGGAGAACACTGAAGCTTTCTTT. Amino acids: CASSLQENTEAFF.

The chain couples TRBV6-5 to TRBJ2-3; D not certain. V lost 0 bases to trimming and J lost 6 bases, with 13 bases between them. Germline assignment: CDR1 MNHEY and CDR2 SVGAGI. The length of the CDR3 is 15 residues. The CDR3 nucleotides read TGTGCCAGCAGTTACTCTCCCAACGACGGGGATACGCAGTATTTT. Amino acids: CASSYSPNDGDTQYF.

The CDR3 region has the DNA TGTGCCAGCAGCGTAGCGGGTGGTACCTACGAGCAGTACTTC. Amino acid sequence: CASSVAGGTYEQYF. V gene TRBV9 combines with J gene TRBJ2-7; D gene ambiguous. CDR1 and CDR2 (germline): SGDLS, YYNGEE. V dropped 0 bases and J dropped 2 bases, with 9 bases sitting between them. The CDR3 loop spans 14 amino acids.

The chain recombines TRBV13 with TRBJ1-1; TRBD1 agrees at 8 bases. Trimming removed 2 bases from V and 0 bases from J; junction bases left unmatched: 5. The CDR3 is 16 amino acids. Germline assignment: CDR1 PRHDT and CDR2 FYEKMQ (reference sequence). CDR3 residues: CASSLMTGDLNTEAFF. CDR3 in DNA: TGTGCCAGCAGCTTAATGACAGGGGACCTGAACACTGAAGCTTTCTTT.

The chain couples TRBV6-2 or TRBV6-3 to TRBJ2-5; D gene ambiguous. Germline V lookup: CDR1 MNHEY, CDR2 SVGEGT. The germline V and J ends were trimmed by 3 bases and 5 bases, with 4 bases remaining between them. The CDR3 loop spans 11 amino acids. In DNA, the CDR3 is TGTGCCAGCAGTTATATGGAGACCCAGTACTTC. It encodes CASSYMETQYF.

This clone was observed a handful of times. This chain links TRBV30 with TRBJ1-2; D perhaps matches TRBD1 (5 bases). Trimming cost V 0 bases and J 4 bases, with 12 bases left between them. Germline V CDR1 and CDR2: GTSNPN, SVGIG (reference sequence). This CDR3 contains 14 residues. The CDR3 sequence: CAWSVERGLYGYTF. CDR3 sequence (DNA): TGTGCCTGGAGTGTGGAAAGGGGCCTCTATGGCTACACCTTC.

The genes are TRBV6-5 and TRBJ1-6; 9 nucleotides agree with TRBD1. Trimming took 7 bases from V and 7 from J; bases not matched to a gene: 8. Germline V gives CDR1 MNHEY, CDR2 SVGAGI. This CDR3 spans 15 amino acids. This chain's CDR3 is CASTKGTGLNSPLHF. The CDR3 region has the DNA TGTGCCAGCACAAAAGGGACAGGGCTCAATTCACCCCTCCACTTT.